This T cell receptor beta chain was profiled in a study of metastatic and nonmetastatic thyroid tumors. In the study overall: Patients with malignant and benign thyroid disease provided blood and tumor or nodule tissue, whose repertoires were compared.

The CDR3 covers 15 residues. Germline values: CDR1 MRHNA, CDR2 SNTAGT. The V gene end was trimmed by 4 bases and the J gene end by 3 bases; junction bases not matched to a gene: 6. Worth noting for this clone: What it binds is not known.

Per the authors' pipeline: Between-group CDR3 differences, defined by clinicopathological status, yielded a distant-metastasis classifier for papillary thyroid cancer. TCRdb re-called the PCR reads via MiXCR. The V and J calls, along with clone size, are taken from TCRdb and not from the paper's own processing. The sample has about 13,000 clones, approximately 33% seen once. Findings and limits, study-wide: It was reported that TCR beta diversity was significantly higher in malignant thyroid tumors than benign nodules, in blood and tumor.

Thyroid surgery was preceded by no treatment in any patient. The specimen sequenced was tumor tissue. The source is a male donor with papillary thyroid cancer or a benign thyroid nodule (not recorded which). Some clones in this sample may be carry-over from other donors' samples. The chain couples TRBV6-4 to TRBJ2-7; 10 positions match TRBD2. CDR3 coding DNA: TGTGCCAGCAGTGGCGGACTAGCGGACCGCTACGAGCAGTACTTC. Translation gives CASSGGLADRYEQYF.